The clone carrying this T cell receptor beta chain was seen only a few times. The data belong to a study of T cells after yellow fever vaccination. With V trimmed by 5 bases and J by 4 bases, 14 bases remained unmatched. CDR1 is DFQATT and CDR2 is SNEGSKA in the germline V gene (reference sequence). CDR3 size: 16 residues. TCRdb called the 5' RACE reads again in MiXCR, with one record for every CDR3 protein. Among a few hundred thousand distinct CDR3 sequences listed, approximately 3.9% were seen once. This TCR was recovered from a man aged 18-30 years who received the YFV17D yellow fever vaccine. The source was PBMCs, collected 5 days after the yellow fever booster vaccination. V gene TRBV20-1 combines with J gene TRBJ1-1; 9 nucleotides match TRBD1. The CDR3 nucleotides are TGCAGTGCTTCCGGTACCCCGGGACAGGGAGGCACTGAAGCTTTCTTT. Translating gives CSASGTPGQGGTEAFF.